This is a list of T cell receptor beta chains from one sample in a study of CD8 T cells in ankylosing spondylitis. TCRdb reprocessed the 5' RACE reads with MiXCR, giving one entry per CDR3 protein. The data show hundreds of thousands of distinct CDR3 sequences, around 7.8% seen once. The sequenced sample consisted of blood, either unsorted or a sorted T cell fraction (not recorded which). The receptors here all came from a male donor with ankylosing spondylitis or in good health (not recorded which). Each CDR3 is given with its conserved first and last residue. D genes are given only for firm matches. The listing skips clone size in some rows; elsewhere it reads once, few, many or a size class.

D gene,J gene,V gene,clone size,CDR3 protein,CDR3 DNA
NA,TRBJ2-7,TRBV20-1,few,CSGTGWGSHEQYF,TGCAGTGGGACTGGCTGGGGAAGCCACGAGCAGTACTTC
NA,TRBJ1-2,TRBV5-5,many,CASSYSGAGGYTF,TGTGCCAGCAGCTATTCCGGGGCGGGTGGCTACACCTTC
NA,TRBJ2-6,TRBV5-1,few,CASSLNQVLSGANVLTF,TGCGCCAGCAGCTTGAATCAGGTTCTCTCTGGGGCCAACGTCCTGACTTTC
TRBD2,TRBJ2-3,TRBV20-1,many,CSATSGLSTDTQYF,TGCAGTGCTACTAGCGGCCTTAGCACAGATACGCAGTATTTT
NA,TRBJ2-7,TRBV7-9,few,CASNLPLNAYEQYF,TGTGCCAGCAACCTACCTCTAAACGCCTACGAGCAGTACTTC
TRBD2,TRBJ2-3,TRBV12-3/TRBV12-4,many,CASSLAPTSGGASDTQYF,TGTGCCAGCAGTTTAGCCCCCACTAGCGGGGGGGCCTCAGATACGCAGTATTTT
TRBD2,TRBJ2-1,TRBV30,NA,CAWATSGTYNEQFF,TGTGCCTGGGCGACTAGCGGGACCTACAATGAGCAGTTCTTC
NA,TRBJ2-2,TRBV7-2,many,CASSLQGAVGELFF,TGTGCCAGCAGCTTACAGGGAGCGGTAGGGGAGCTGTTTTTT
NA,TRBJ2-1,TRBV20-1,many,CSFQGPHEQFF,TGCAGTTTTCAGGGGCCCCATGAGCAGTTCTTC
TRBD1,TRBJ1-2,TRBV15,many,CATSRRQGDYGYTF,TGTGCCACCAGCAGACGACAGGGAGACTATGGCTACACCTTC
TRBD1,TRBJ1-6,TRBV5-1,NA,CASSLVRDRFNSPLHF,TGCGCCAGCAGCTTGGTCCGGGACAGATTTAATTCACCCCTCCACTTT
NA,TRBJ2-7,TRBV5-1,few,CASSLAGTQPYEQYF,TGCGCCAGCAGCTTGGCCGGGACCCAGCCCTACGAGCAGTACTTC
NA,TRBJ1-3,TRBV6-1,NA,CASSEVATYSGNTIYF,TGTGCCAGCAGTGAAGTGGCAACTTACTCTGGAAACACCATATATTTT
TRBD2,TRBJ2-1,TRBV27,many,CASSAPGTIYNEQFF,TGTGCCAGCAGTGCCCCCGGGACTATTTACAATGAGCAGTTCTTC
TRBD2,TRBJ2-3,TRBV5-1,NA,CASRRRTSGASTDTQYF,TGCGCCAGCAGACGTAGGACTAGCGGAGCTAGCACAGATACGCAGTATTTT
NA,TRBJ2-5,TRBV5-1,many,CASSLLSALQETQYF,TGCGCCAGCAGCTTACTGAGTGCGCTCCAAGAGACCCAGTACTTC
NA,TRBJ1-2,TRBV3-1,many,CASSHLSSPGANYGYTF,TGTGCCAGCAGCCACCTTAGCTCCCCGGGGGCTAACTATGGCTACACCTTC
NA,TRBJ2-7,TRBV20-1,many,CSARDLRQVPSYEQYF,TGCAGTGCTAGAGATCTTCGACAGGTCCCCTCCTACGAGCAGTACTTC
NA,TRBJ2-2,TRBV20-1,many,CSASSPSGELFF,TGCAGTGCTAGTAGCCCCTCCGGGGAGCTGTTTTTT
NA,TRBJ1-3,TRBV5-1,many,CASSPDFSSGNTIYF,TGCGCCAGCAGCCCCGACTTTTCCTCTGGAAACACCATATATTTT
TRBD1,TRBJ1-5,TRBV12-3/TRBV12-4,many,CASSGQGGRINQPQHF,TGTGCCAGCAGTGGACAGGGGGGAAGAATTAATCAGCCCCAGCATTTT
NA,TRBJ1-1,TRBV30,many,CAWSVLLNTEAFF,TGTGCCTGGAGTGTACTGTTGAACACTGAAGCTTTCTTT
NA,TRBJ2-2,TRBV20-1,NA,CSARVPGPNTGELFF,TGCAGTGCTAGAGTTCCAGGGCCTAACACCGGGGAGCTGTTTTTT
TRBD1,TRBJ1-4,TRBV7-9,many,CASSPQGREKLFF,TGTGCCAGCAGCCCACAGGGGCGAGAAAAACTGTTTTTT
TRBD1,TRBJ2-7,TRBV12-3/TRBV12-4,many,CASSAGGQREQYF,TGTGCCAGCAGTGCAGGGGGCCAAAGAGAGCAGTACTTC
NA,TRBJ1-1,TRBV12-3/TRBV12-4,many,CASSLRVAGNTEAFF,TGTGCCAGCAGTTTAAGGGTCGCGGGGAACACTGAAGCTTTCTTT
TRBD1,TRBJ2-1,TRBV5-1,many,CASSVDRASDEQFF,TGCGCCAGCAGCGTGGACAGGGCCTCGGATGAGCAGTTCTTC
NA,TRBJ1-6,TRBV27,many,CASSLFFLGRSAGSPLHF,TGTGCCAGCAGTTTATTTTTCTTGGGTCGGTCCGCGGGTTCACCCCTCCACTTT
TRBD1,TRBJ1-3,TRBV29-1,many,CSVVAGQENTIYF,TGCAGCGTGGTGGCGGGACAGGAAAACACCATATATTTT
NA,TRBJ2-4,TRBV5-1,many,CASSLAGGGNTGAKNIQYF,TGCGCCAGCAGCTTGGCAGGCGGGGGCAACACGGGGGCCAAAAACATTCAGTACTTC
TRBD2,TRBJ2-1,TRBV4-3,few,CASSLGGDPRTNEQFF,TGCGCCAGCAGCCTCGGGGGGGACCCTCGGACCAATGAGCAGTTCTTC
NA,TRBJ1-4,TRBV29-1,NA,CSVEDLGRAGEKLFF,TGCAGCGTTGAAGATTTAGGCAGGGCGGGGGAAAAACTGTTTTTT
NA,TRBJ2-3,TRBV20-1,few,CSAGGTNTDTQYF,TGCAGTGCTGGGGGTACTAACACAGATACGCAGTATTTT